Listed here are 25 T cell receptor beta chains from one sample, sequenced in a study of response to subunit inactivated influenza vaccine. TCRdb independently ran MiXCR on the RT-PCR reads; one entry per CDR3 protein. Of 500,000 to 550,000 distinct CDR3 sequences listed, roughly 25% are singletons. Separately, the same data were catalogued under a study of T cells expressing NK-cell markers. That source adds: Generation of TCR beta cDNA was performed by 5'RACE template switching incorporating UMIs.

The sample here was CD4+ T cells sorted from PBMCs, taken about 12 days after vaccination. These TCRs come from a man aged 50-59 years who received an inactivated influenza vaccine.

The DNA of the CDR3 is TGCAGCGTTTCGACGGAAGTTGAAGCTTTCTTT. Its translation: CSVSTEVEAFF. The chain recombines TRBV29-1 with TRBJ1-1; D is undetermined. The germline gives CDR1 SQVTM, CDR2 ANQGSEA. The CDR3 loop spans 11 amino acids. With 5 bases removed from V and 7 bases from J, the gap between germline ends came to 11 bases. Supplemented by reference TRBV29-1 and TRBJ1-1, the full variable domain reads SAVISQKPSRDICQRGTSLTIQCQVDSQVTMMFWYRQQPGQSLTLIATANQGSEATYESGFVIDKFPISRPNLTFSTLTVSNMSPEDSSIYLCSVSTEVEAFFGQGTRLTVV.

This clonotype was observed at least ten times. The chain has TRBV5-1 and TRBJ2-7, with 8 positions matching TRBD2. Germline CDR1 reads SGHRS; CDR2 reads YFSETQ. Trimming cost V 0 bases and J 3 bases; bases outside gene matches: 5. The CDR3 consists of 15 residues. Here the CDR3 reads CASSLGLAPDYEQYF. The CDR3 region has the DNA TGCGCCAGCAGCTTGGGACTAGCGCCGGACTACGAGCAGTACTTC.

Only a few counts were recorded for this clonotype. The chain links TRBV4-1 to TRBJ2-7; 11 nucleotides match TRBD2. The CDR3 has 16 amino acids. Per the germline V gene, CDR1 is MGHRA and CDR2 is YSYEKL. J gave up 2 bases and V 0 bases, and 3 bases lay outside the gene matches. Written as DNA, the CDR3 is TGCGCCAGCAGCCAAGATCTAGCGGGGGGAACCTACGAGCAGTACTTC. Residues: CASSQDLAGGTYEQYF.

The chain combines TRBV28 with TRBJ1-2; D is possibly TRBD1 (5 bases). The germline CDR1 and CDR2 sequences are MDHEN and SYDVKM. Trimming left V 5 bases short and J 2 bases short, with 12 bases between. CDR3 length equals 14 residues. The CDR3 DNA is TGTGCCAGCAGTCAGCGGACACCCAACTATGGCTACACCTTC. Residues: CASSQRTPNYGYTF.

The chain joins TRBV12-3 or TRBV12-4 to TRBJ1-1; D is ambiguous. The CDR3 consists of 13 residues. V was trimmed by 6 bases and J by 6 bases, leaving 14 bases between them. CDR3 in amino acids: CASSTDMVAEAFF. The CDR3 DNA sequence: TGTGCCAGCAGCACCGATATGGTTGCTGAAGCTTTCTTT.

In this sample, this clonotype turned up a few times. The chain carries TRBV29-1 and TRBJ2-7; the D gene is possibly TRBD2 (5 bases). The CDR3 runs to 13 residues. V shed 4 bases and J shed 6 bases, with 16 bases lying between them. Germline V gene sequence: CDR1 SQVTM, CDR2 ANQGSEA. The CDR3 DNA reads TGCAGCGTTGGCTGGGGATCTGGAGGCGAGCAGTACTTC. This gives the protein CSVGWGSGGEQYF.

The chain recombines TRBV24-1 with TRBJ2-1, with 10 bases fitting TRBD2. The germline V gene encodes CDR1 KGHDR and CDR2 SFDVKD. V lost 7 bases, J lost 5 bases, and 13 bases stayed unmatched. The CDR3 totals 17 residues. The CDR3 spells CATSGEEAGGPHNEQFF. As DNA, the CDR3 is TGTGCCACCAGCGGGGAAGAAGCGGGAGGGCCCCACAATGAGCAGTTCTTC.

This sequence joins TRBV20-1 and TRBJ2-7; no firm D call. Trimming removed 0 bases at V and 6 bases at J, with 12 bases between. The CDR3 runs 13 residues. Germline V gene sequence: CDR1 DFQATT, CDR2 SNEGSKA (reference sequence). The CDR3 loop reads CSARDGGPFEQYF. The CDR3 DNA sequence: TGCAGTGCTAGAGATGGTGGGCCCTTCGAGCAGTACTTC.

This clonotype was seen a handful of times. The V gene is TRBV5-1, the J gene TRBJ2-7; D perhaps matches TRBD1 (6 bases). This CDR3 has 14 residues. Germline V gene sequence: CDR1 SGHRS, CDR2 YFSETQ. The ends were cut back, 4 bases at V and 1 base at J, with 12 bases in the middle. CDR3 protein: CASSPQDRSYEQYF. The CDR3 nucleotides are TGCGCCAGCAGCCCCCAGGACAGATCCTACGAGCAGTACTTC.

CDR3 amino acids: CASSPSPSSYNEQFF. CDR3 in DNA: TGTGCCAGCAGCCCCTCGCCGAGCTCCTACAATGAGCAGTTCTTC. V gene TRBV7-8 combines with J gene TRBJ2-1; no reliable D call. Germline V CDR1 and CDR2: SGHVS, FQNEAQ. This CDR3 has 15 amino acids. V was pared by 5 bases and J by 0 bases, with 11 bases between.

This clonotype was seen ten or more times. The V gene is TRBV27, the J gene TRBJ1-1; 9 nucleotides align to TRBD1. Per the germline V gene, CDR1 is MNHEY and CDR2 is SMNVEV (reference sequence). J lost 4 bases, V lost 4 bases, and 4 bases had no gene match. CDR3 length equals 14 residues. The CDR3, as DNA: TGTGCCAGCAGTTGGGGACAGGGAGGCACTGAAGCTTTCTTT. This encodes CASSWGQGGTEAFF.

In this sample, this clonotype turned up many times. The J gene is TRBJ2-1, the V gene TRBV27; D might be TRBD2 (7 bases). The V end lost 2 bases, the J end lost 3 bases, and 17 bases lay between the germline ends. The CDR3 has 17 residues. Germline CDR1 MNHEY, CDR2 SMNVEV (reference sequence). In nucleotides, the CDR3 is TGTGCCAGCAGTTTAAATTGGCCGGGGGGCGGCTACAATGAGCAGTTCTTC. Translated, it gives CASSLNWPGGGYNEQFF.

This clonotype came up a few times. This sequence joins TRBV20-1 and TRBJ2-3, with D perhaps TRBD2 (5 bases). Germline assignment: CDR1 DFQATT and CDR2 SNEGSKA (reference sequence). The V end lost 6 bases, the J end lost 4 bases, and 20 bases lay between the germline ends. CDR3 length: 15 residues. For the CDR3, the DNA is TGCAGTGCCACCGGAGGAGTCGGGGATTCAGATACGCAGTATTTT. Its translation: CSATGGVGDSDTQYF.

This clonotype was found a few times. This chain links TRBV7-9 with TRBJ2-7; D is unclear. With 3 bases removed from V and 5 bases from J, the gap between germline ends came to 8 bases. Germline lookup yields CDR1 SEHNR and CDR2 FQNEAQ (reference sequence). The length of the CDR3 is 12 residues. CDR3 DNA sequence: TGTGCCAGCAGCTTTAGTGATCACGAGCAGTACTTC. Encoded protein: CASSFSDHEQYF.

This clonotype came up a few times. V usage is TRBV4-1 and J usage is TRBJ2-7, with D unclear. V gave up 1 base and J gave up 0 bases, with 7 bases separating them. The CDR3 has 14 residues. Germline V gene data show CDR1 as MGHRA and CDR2 as YSYEKL. The CDR3 DNA sequence: TGCGCCAGCAGCCAAGCTACTCGCTCCTACGAGCAGTACTTC. It encodes CASSQATRSYEQYF.

Regarding this clonotype: Relative to the germline gene, one junction end is altered; a read error may explain this. The V call is TRBV5-6, the J call TRBJ2-1; D is uncertain. The V gene's germline CDR1 is SGHDT and CDR2 YYEEEE. This CDR3 has 11 residues. CDR3 loop: CASSAQDHQVF. Here the CDR3 DNA reads TGTGCCAGCAGCGCCCAGGACCACCAGGTCTTC.

This clonotype was detected many times. V usage is TRBV9 and J usage is TRBJ2-5, with D unresolved. This CDR3 has 13 residues. Per the germline V gene, CDR1 is SGDLS and CDR2 is YYNGEE. Trimming left V 3 bases short and J 0 bases short, with 6 bases between. CDR3 bases: TGTGCCAGCAGCGGCCCGAACCAAGAGACCCAGTACTTC. Its protein is CASSGPNQETQYF. The variable domain in full, completed from reference TRBV9 and TRBJ2-5, reads DSGVTQTPKHLITATGQRVTLRCSPRSGDLSVYWYQQSLDQGLQFLIQYYNGEERAKGNILERFSAQQFPDLHSELNLSSLELGDSALYFCASSGPNQETQYFGPGTRLLVL.

The genes are TRBV29-1 and TRBJ2-4; tentative D call: TRBD2 (6 bases). Germline-derived CDR1 and CDR2 are SQVTM and ANQGSEA. Trimming stripped 5 bases from V and 0 bases from J, with 17 bases between. This CDR3 region has 16 residues. CDR3 sequence (DNA): TGCAGCGTTCAAGTTTCGGGAGCCCTAGCCAAAAACATTCAGTACTTC. Translation: CSVQVSGALAKNIQYF. Complete variable domain (other parts from reference TRBV29-1 and TRBJ2-4): SAVISQKPSRDICQRGTSLTIQCQVDSQVTMMFWYRQQPGQSLTLIATANQGSEATYESGFVIDKFPISRPNLTFSTLTVSNMSPEDSSIYLCSVQVSGALAKNIQYFGAGTRLSVL.

The chain recombines TRBV2 with TRBJ2-7, with TRBD1 matching 9 bases. The CDR3 contains 15 residues. Germline V lookup: CDR1 SNHLY, CDR2 FYNNEI. V lost 5 bases to trimming and J lost 5 bases; unmatched junction nucleotides: 10. CDR3 DNA sequence: TGTGCCAGCAGTCAGACCGGGACAGGGTTGGACGAGCAGTACTTC. It specifies CASSQTGTGLDEQYF.

This sequence joins TRBV28 and TRBJ1-6, with a possible D match to TRBD1 (6 bases). With 2 bases removed from V and 9 bases from J, the gap between germline ends came to 17 bases. CDR1 is MDHEN, CDR2 SYDVKM, per germline. The CDR3 is 16 amino acids. CDR3 nucleotide sequence: TGTGCCAGCAGTTTAATCAGGGACATTATAGGTTCACCCCTCCACTTT. Amino acid sequence: CASSLIRDIIGSPLHF.

V and J are TRBV6-5 and TRBJ2-1; TRBD2 matches at 7 bases. The CDR3 spans 15 residues. The V segment lost 4 bases and the J segment 4 bases; nucleotides outside the gene matches: 7. Germline lookup yields CDR1 MNHEY and CDR2 SVGAGI. The CDR3 nucleotides read TGTGCCAGCAGTTTAGAGCGGGGTACGTACAATGAGCAGTTCTTC. Amino acid sequence: CASSLERGTYNEQFF.

This clonotype was picked up a small number of times. The V and J genes are TRBV9 and TRBJ1-2; 7 nucleotides align to TRBD1. CDR1 is SGDLS, CDR2 YYNGEE, per germline. CDR3 size: 15 residues. J lost 3 bases, V lost 0 bases, and 5 bases had no gene match. The CDR3, as DNA: TGTGCCAGCAGCGTAGCAGCCAGGGGGGACTATGGCTACACCTTC. Protein: CASSVAARGDYGYTF.

The chain couples TRBV28 to TRBJ2-6; 10 bases align to TRBD2. CDR1 is MDHEN, CDR2 SYDVKM, per germline. This CDR3 comprises 18 residues. V lost 6 bases to trimming and J lost 4 bases; unmatched junction nucleotides: 12. CDR3 bases: TGTGCCAGCAGGCCCGGACTAGCGGAGAGGATCGGGGCCAACGTCCTGACTTTC. Translated: CASRPGLAERIGANVLTF.

The table lists this clonotype with a few counts. The chain recombines TRBV6-2 or TRBV6-3 with TRBJ1-1, with D unresolved. The germline CDR1 and CDR2 sequences are MNHEY and SVGEGT. The CDR3 runs to 14 residues. Trimming shortened V by 2 bases and J by 0 bases, and 7 bases separated the two germline ends. The CDR3 here is CASSYGVVNTEAFF. DNA of the CDR3: TGTGCCAGCAGTTACGGGGTGGTGAACACTGAAGCTTTCTTT.

The chain uses TRBV7-9 and TRBJ2-5; D not certain. This CDR3 has 15 amino acids. V lost 5 bases to trimming and J lost 5 bases, with 18 bases between them. In germline, CDR1 is SEHNR, CDR2 FQNEAQ (reference sequence). The CDR3 DNA reads TGTGCCAGCAGCCCCTGGTCTCAGTTGGGGGAGACCCAGTACTTC. Translation gives CASSPWSQLGETQYF.